This T cell receptor beta chain appears in the sequencing data of a study of blood T cell repertoires in COVID-19. About the study: Spain, Italy and the United States supplied samples that represented acute and convalescent COVID-19. From T cells, B-cell-depleted T cells, or PBMCs came the material, which was cDNA or gDNA.

Trimming took 3 bases from V and 3 from J, leaving 15 bases between them. The CDR3 runs 15 residues. Germline CDR1 MNHEY, CDR2 SMNVEV (reference sequence). Source study methods: Reference gene primer amplification yielded estimated nucleated cell counts. TCRdb keeps only in-frame clones here, not all; method: immunoSEQ multiplex PCR. The V and J calls and clone size were taken over from that table, and D and trimming were inferred from the DNA. The sample lists about 76,000 clones, around nine tenths occurring once. This TCR was sampled from a human donor in a cohort sampled during active COVID-19. The J gene is TRBJ2-7, the V gene TRBV27; tentatively, D is TRBD1 (5 bases). Sequencing was carried out using peripheral blood. CDR3 DNA sequence: TGTGCCAGCAGTTTTACAGGTGAAGGCCTCTACGAGCAGTACTTC. Translating it yields CASSFTGEGLYEQYF.